The 30 T cell receptor beta chains presented below share a single source sample, sequenced in a study of blood T cell repertoires in COVID-19. Some clones are missing from TCRdb's copy, which holds only in-frame ones; the method was immunoSEQ multiplex PCR. This sample has about 220,000 clones; about four fifths occur once, and the top ten carry approximately 1.3%. The sequenced sample was PBMCs or T cells enriched from blood (not recorded which). These receptors all come from a middle-aged woman with acute COVID-19.

The rearrangement joins TRBV28 to TRBJ1-5; 9 bases fit TRBD1. CDR3 size: 15 residues. V shed 6 bases, J shed 6 bases, and the junction held 9 bases outside the gene matches. The germline V gene has CDR1 MDHEN and CDR2 SYDVKM. CDR3 nucleotide sequence: TGTGCCAGCAGCTCCGGACAGGGGAGGGGTCAGCCCCAGCATTTT. This gives the protein CASSSGQGRGQPQHF.

The genes are TRBV3-1 (or the pseudogene TRBV3-2) and TRBJ2-7; 7 bases line up with TRBD1. The CDR3 is 13 residues long. Unmatched junction bases numbered 5, after V lost 3 bases and J lost 6 bases. Germline V gives CDR1 LGHDT, CDR2 YNNKEL (reference sequence). CDR3 bases: TGTGCCAGCAGCCATCAACAGGGGAGCGAGCAGTACTTC. Translated, it gives CASSHQQGSEQYF.

The rearrangement links TRBV27 to TRBJ1-3; D is possibly TRBD1 (5 bases). CDR1 and CDR2 from the germline V gene are MNHEY and SMNVEV (reference sequence). Trimming stripped 3 bases from V and 4 bases from J, with 13 bases between. This CDR3 spans 15 amino acids. The CDR3 DNA reads as TGTGCCAGCAGTTTCGACCCGAAGGGGGGAAACACCATATATTTT. Amino acid sequence: CASSFDPKGGNTIYF.

The chain employs TRBV4-2 and TRBJ1-3, with 7 bases lining up with TRBD1. Germline assignment: CDR1 LGHNA and CDR2 YNFKEQ. J was trimmed by 4 bases and V by 1 base; bases with no gene match: 4. This CDR3 is built from 15 residues. This CDR3 reads CASSQVTGPGNTIYF. The DNA for the CDR3 is TGTGCCAGCAGCCAAGTGACAGGGCCCGGAAACACCATATATTTT.

The V gene is TRBV7-2, the J gene TRBJ2-7; 7 nucleotides agree with TRBD2. The germline V gene has CDR1 SGHTA and CDR2 FQGNSA. Trimming at V came to 5 bases and at J to 5 bases, leaving 9 bases not matched to a gene. This CDR3 has 14 residues. The CDR3 spells CASSPSQGLNEQYF. DNA for the CDR3: TGTGCCAGCAGCCCAAGCCAGGGACTAAACGAGCAGTACTTC.

This clone was picked up one time. The chain couples TRBV7-7 to TRBJ2-5; D gene uncertain. Germline CDR1 SSHAT, CDR2 FNYEAQ (reference sequence). CDR3 length: 15 amino acids. V lost 5 bases, J lost 5 bases, and 18 bases lay in between. In DNA form, the CDR3 reads TGTGCCAGCAGCCCCTCCTCAGGTTATAGGGAGACCCAGTACTTC. This codes for CASSPSSGYRETQYF.

The chain employs TRBV5-4 and TRBJ2-6; no clear D gene. Trimming cost V 2 bases and J 0 bases, with 6 bases left between them. Germline lookup yields CDR1 SGHNT and CDR2 YYREEE (reference sequence). The CDR3 spans 15 residues. Written as DNA, the CDR3 is TGTGCCAGCAGCTTCCCCCTCTCTGGGGCCAACGTCCTGACTTTC. Translated: CASSFPLSGANVLTF.

This clone was picked up one time. The J gene is TRBJ2-1, the V gene TRBV7-9, with 10 bases aligning to TRBD2. The CDR3 sequence is 15 residues long. The V and J ends lost 8 bases and 4 bases, in that order; junction bases with no gene match: 8. The germline V gene encodes CDR1 SEHNR and CDR2 FQNEAQ (reference sequence). The CDR3 nucleotides read TGTGCCAGCCTAAAACTAGCGGGGTTTTACAATGAGCAGTTCTTC. This encodes CASLKLAGFYNEQFF.

The chain uses TRBV27 and TRBJ2-7, with D unresolved. V was clipped by 4 bases and J by 0 bases, with 13 bases between them. The CDR3 extends over 15 amino acids. Germline V gene lookup returns CDR1 MNHEY and CDR2 SMNVEV (reference sequence). CDR3: CASSSGSRGSYEQYF. In DNA form, the CDR3 reads TGTGCCAGCAGTTCCGGGTCTAGAGGCTCCTACGAGCAGTACTTC.

The V gene is TRBV4-2, the J gene TRBJ2-7; 9 nucleotides line up with TRBD1. The V segment lost 3 bases and the J segment 7 bases; nucleotides outside the gene matches: 13. This CDR3 contains 16 residues. Looked up from germline, CDR1 is LGHNA and CDR2 is YNFKEQ. The CDR3 loop reads CASSQVGAQGAQEQYF. The DNA of the CDR3 is TGTGCCAGCAGCCAGGTGGGGGCACAGGGGGCGCAGGAGCAGTACTTC.

The chain uses TRBV5-1 and TRBJ2-3; 10 positions agree with TRBD2. V shed 7 bases and J 4 bases; nucleotides not matched to a gene: 6. Germline-derived CDR1 and CDR2 are SGHRS and YFSETQ. The CDR3 runs to 14 residues. The CDR3 reads CASSSGSVADTQYF. For the CDR3, the DNA is TGCGCCAGCTCTAGCGGGAGTGTCGCAGATACGCAGTATTTT.

This chain connects TRBV27 to TRBJ2-3; 8 bases are a match to TRBD1. Trimming at V came to 3 bases and at J to 5 bases, leaving 4 bases not matched to a gene. The CDR3 runs to 14 residues. In germline, CDR1 is MNHEY, CDR2 SMNVEV (reference sequence). The CDR3 DNA follows: TGTGCCAGCAGTTTGGACAGGGTTAAAGATACGCAGTATTTT. The encoded protein is CASSLDRVKDTQYF.

The chain uses TRBV10-3 and TRBJ2-1; D possibly corresponds to TRBD2 (5 bases). There are 17 residues in the CDR3. From germline, CDR1 is ENHRY and CDR2 SYGVKD. V was shortened by 0 bases and J by 9 bases, with 21 bases between the two germline ends. The CDR3 DNA is TGTGCCATCAGTGAGTCGAAAGGCAGGACTCCGCCGGGTGAGCAGTTCTTC. Amino acid sequence: CAISESKGRTPPGEQFF.

This clone was seen more than once but under ten times. The chain has TRBV7-3 and TRBJ2-3; TRBD2 matches at 8 bases. V was pared by 1 base and J by 4 bases, with 7 bases of the junction left unmatched. This CDR3 has 16 amino acids. Germline loops: CDR1 SGHTA, CDR2 FQGTGA. CDR3 nucleotides: TGTGCCAGCAGCTTAAATCCAGCGGGAGTCCCAGATACGCAGTATTTT. Translation: CASSLNPAGVPDTQYF.

The chain is built from TRBV19 and TRBJ1-5, with D hard to call. CDR1 and CDR2 (germline): LNHDA, SQIVND (reference sequence). Trimming removed 5 bases from V and 1 base from J, with 9 bases in between. The length of the CDR3 is 14 residues. The CDR3 DNA follows: TGTGCCAGTAGTCGAGTCGAGAGCAATCAGCCCCAGCATTTT. This translates into CASSRVESNQPQHF.

V is TRBV6-2 or TRBV6-3 and J is TRBJ2-1, with 8 bases fitting TRBD1. The V gene's germline CDR1 is MNHEY and CDR2 SVGEGT. The length of the CDR3 is 15 residues. The junction had 6 bases not matched to a gene; V was cut back by 5 bases and J by 3 bases. In DNA, the CDR3 is TGTGCCAGCAGTCGATCGACAGGGGTCTACAATGAGCAGTTCTTC. Translation gives CASSRSTGVYNEQFF.

The gene calls are TRBV19 and TRBJ2-1; 14 nucleotides match TRBD2. The V and J ends lost 7 bases and 7 bases, in that order; junction bases with no gene match: 9. The CDR3 consists of 16 residues. CDR1 is LNHDA and CDR2 is SQIVND in the germline V gene (reference sequence). The CDR3 spells CASKRLAGGIRNEQFF. The DNA of the CDR3 is TGTGCCAGTAAGCGACTAGCGGGGGGGATTAGGAATGAGCAGTTCTTC.

V is TRBV18 and J is TRBJ1-2; 8 bases fit TRBD1. CDR1 is KGHSH, CDR2 LQKENI, per germline. The J segment lost 4 bases and the V segment lost 4 bases, leaving 5 bases of the junction unmatched. The CDR3 extends over 14 amino acids. CDR3 sequence: CASSQDRASYGYTF. In nucleotides, the CDR3 is TGTGCCAGCTCACAGGACAGGGCAAGCTATGGCTACACCTTC.

The chain links TRBV19 to TRBJ1-2; 7 positions agree with TRBD1. The CDR3 has 18 residues. V lost 4 bases and J lost 1; bases outside the gene matches: 15. Germline loops: CDR1 LNHDA, CDR2 SQIVND (reference sequence). CDR3 nucleotides: TGTGCCAGTAGTAACAGCACAAACAGGGGACAGCTTAACTATGGCTACACCTTC. It is translated as CASSNSTNRGQLNYGYTF.

The chain has TRBV6-1 and TRBJ2-1, with 15 bases matching TRBD2. V lost 0 bases and J lost 10; bases outside the gene matches: 1. Germline CDR1 MNHNS, CDR2 SASEGT. The CDR3 contains 15 residues. CDR3 DNA sequence: TGTGCCAGCAGTGAAGCGGGACTAGCGGGAGGAGAGCAGTTCTTC. It specifies CASSEAGLAGGEQFF.

This chain links TRBV19 with TRBJ1-6; TRBD1 matches at 9 bases. V dropped 6 bases and J dropped 7; count of bases not matched to a gene: 13. The CDR3 is 17 amino acids. Germline assignment: CDR1 LNHDA and CDR2 SQIVND (reference sequence). CDR3 DNA: TGTGCCAGTAGCTTCCTTCCTCCGGGACAGGGAAATTCACCCCTCCACTTT. Its translation is CASSFLPPGQGNSPLHF.

The V gene is TRBV24-1, the J gene TRBJ1-2, with D possibly matching TRBD1 (6 bases). CDR3 length equals 14 residues. V gave up 9 bases and J gave up 3 bases, with 16 bases separating them. The germline CDR1 and CDR2 sequences are KGHDR and SFDVKD. CDR3 nucleotide sequence: TGTGCCACCTCCCCGGGGGGGGCAGACTATGGCTACACCTTC. The encoded protein is CATSPGGADYGYTF.

This chain uses TRBV5-6 with TRBJ1-2; TRBD1 is a possible D gene (6 bases). CDR3 length: 15 residues. The V end lost 3 bases, the J end lost 7 bases, and 19 bases lay between the germline ends. Germline CDR1 is SGHDT and CDR2 is YYEEEE. This chain's CDR3 is CASSSGQLNYGGYTF. CDR3 nucleotide sequence: TGTGCCAGCAGCTCCGGACAGCTAAATTATGGTGGCTACACCTTC.

This clone was observed a single time. The J gene is TRBJ1-1, the V gene TRBV7-3; a weak D match, TRBD1 (5 bases). V lost 2 bases and J 8 bases, leaving 12 bases between the germline ends. There are 13 residues in the CDR3. Germline lookup yields CDR1 SGHTA and CDR2 FQGTGA. The CDR3 DNA reads as TGTGCCAGCAGCTTAGGGGCAGAACGGGAAGCTTTCTTT. It yields the protein CASSLGAEREAFF.

This clone was recorded only once. The chain employs TRBV6-6 and TRBJ2-5; TRBD1 aligns across 11 bases. CDR3 length: 15 residues. J gave up 5 bases and V 6 bases, and 8 bases lay outside the gene matches. The germline V gene has CDR1 MNHNY and CDR2 SVGAGI (reference sequence). The CDR3 nucleotides read TGTGCCAGCAGGACCCTGGACAGGGGGCTGGAGACCCAGTACTTC. As protein: CASRTLDRGLETQYF.

This rearrangement joins TRBV10-1 to TRBJ2-4, with 13 bases identical to TRBD2. The CDR3 contains 17 residues. CDR1 WNHNN and CDR2 SYGVQD come from the germline V gene (reference sequence). V lost 7 bases to trimming and J lost 2 bases; unmatched junction nucleotides: 8. CDR3 loop: CASKTSGREVTKNIQYF. The CDR3 coding sequence is TGCGCCAGCAAAACTAGCGGGAGGGAGGTAACCAAAAACATTCAGTACTTC.

The genes are TRBV28 and TRBJ2-1, with 9 bases matching TRBD2. The length of the CDR3 is 15 residues. Trimming at V came to 3 bases and at J to 5 bases, leaving 5 bases not matched to a gene. Germline assignment: CDR1 MDHEN and CDR2 SYDVKM. This CDR3 is CASSFLQREDNEQFF. As DNA, the CDR3 is TGTGCCAGCAGTTTTCTCCAGCGGGAGGACAATGAGCAGTTCTTC.

The chain joins TRBV2 to TRBJ2-6; D call uncertain. The CDR3 has 15 residues. The germline V gene has CDR1 SNHLY and CDR2 FYNNEI. V gave up 4 bases and J gave up 2 bases, with 9 bases separating them. The CDR3 DNA reads as TGTGCCAGCAGTGTACTGAAGACTGGGGCCAACGTCCTGACTTTC. It encodes CASSVLKTGANVLTF.

This clone was detected a few times. The V call is TRBV4-2, the J call TRBJ1-2; D perhaps matches TRBD1 (6 bases). Trimming pared 4 bases from V and 3 bases from J, leaving 15 bases between. The CDR3 extends over 15 amino acids. The germline V gene encodes CDR1 LGHNA and CDR2 YNFKEQ. The CDR3 DNA is TGTGCCAGCAGCCCACAGGGTTTCGGCGACTATGGCTACACCTTC. Encoded protein: CASSPQGFGDYGYTF.

The chain has TRBV5-1 and TRBJ1-2; TRBD1 aligns across 10 bases. There are 17 residues in the CDR3. Germline V gene data show CDR1 as SGHRS and CDR2 as YFSETQ. The junction had 12 bases not matched to a gene; V was cut back by 3 bases and J by 4 bases. Here the CDR3 DNA reads TGCGCCAGCAGCTCGGGACAGGGGTTTGGTACGCGCTATGGCTACACCTTC. Translation: CASSSGQGFGTRYGYTF.